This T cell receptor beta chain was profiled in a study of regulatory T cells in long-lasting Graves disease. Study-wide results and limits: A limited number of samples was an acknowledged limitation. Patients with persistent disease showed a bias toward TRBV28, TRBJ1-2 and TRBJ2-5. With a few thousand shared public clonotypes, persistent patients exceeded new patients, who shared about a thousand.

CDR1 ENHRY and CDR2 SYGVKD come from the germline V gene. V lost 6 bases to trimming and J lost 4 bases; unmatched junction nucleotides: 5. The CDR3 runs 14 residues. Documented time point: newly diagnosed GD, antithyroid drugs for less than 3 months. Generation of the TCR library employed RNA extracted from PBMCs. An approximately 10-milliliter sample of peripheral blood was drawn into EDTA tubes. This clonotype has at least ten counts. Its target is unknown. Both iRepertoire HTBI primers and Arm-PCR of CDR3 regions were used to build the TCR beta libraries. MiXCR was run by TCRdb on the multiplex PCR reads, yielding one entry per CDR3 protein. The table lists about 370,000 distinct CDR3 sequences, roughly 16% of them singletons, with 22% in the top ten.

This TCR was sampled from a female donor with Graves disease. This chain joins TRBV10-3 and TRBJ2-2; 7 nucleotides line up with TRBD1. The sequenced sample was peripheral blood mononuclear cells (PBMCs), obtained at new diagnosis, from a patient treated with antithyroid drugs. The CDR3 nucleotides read TGTGCCATCAGGGGGACAGAGGGCACCGGGGAGCTGTTTTTT. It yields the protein CAIRGTEGTGELFF.